This T cell receptor (beta chain) derives from a study of siplizumab effects on memory and regulatory T cells. Study-level points and caveats: Proliferating siplizumab-culture Treg suppressive function went unconfirmed. Naive T cells apparently outstripped memory cells in diversity and seemed major alloresponse contributors. Roughly 75-95% of proliferating CD4+ or CD8+ clones lacked a naive or memory phenotype that could be assigned.

Profiling relied on immunoSEQ multiplex PCR, and the TCRdb table lists in-frame clones only, not all of them. The table lists fewer than 3,500 clones, less than 70% of them singletons, with 55% to 65% in the top ten. V was trimmed by 6 bases and J by 2 bases, leaving 10 bases between them. The CDR3 runs to 13 residues. Germline V CDR1 and CDR2: WSHSY, SAAADI. Among three donor pairs, the unstimulated naive, memory, effector memory and TEMRA subsets underwent sequencing. Points on this clone: Its cognate antigen is unknown.

V usage is TRBV10-2 and J usage is TRBJ2-5, with D perhaps assigned TRBD1 or TRBD2 (6 bases each). Sequencing was done on a sample of TEMRA CD8+ T cells sorted from blood. Subset: unstimulated CD8+ CD45RA+ effector memory T cells. This TCR was recovered from a human donor in good health. The CDR3 region is CASRTGTQETQYF. CDR3 nucleotide sequence: TGCGCCAGCAGAACAGGGACTCAAGAGACCCAGTACTTC.